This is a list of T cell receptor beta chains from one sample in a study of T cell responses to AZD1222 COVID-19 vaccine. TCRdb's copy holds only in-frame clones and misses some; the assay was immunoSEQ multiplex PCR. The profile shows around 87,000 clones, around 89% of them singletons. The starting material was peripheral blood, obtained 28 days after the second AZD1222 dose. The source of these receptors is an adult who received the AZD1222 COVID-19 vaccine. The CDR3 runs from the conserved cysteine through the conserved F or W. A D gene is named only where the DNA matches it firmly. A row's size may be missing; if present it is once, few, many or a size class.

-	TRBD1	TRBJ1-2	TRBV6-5	CASSYLDRSLGYTF	TGTGCCAGCAGTTACTTGGACAGGTCGTTAGGCTACACCTTC
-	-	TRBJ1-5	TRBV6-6	CASNQGKGQPQHF	TGTGCCAGCAACCAGGGGAAGGGTCAGCCCCAGCATTTT
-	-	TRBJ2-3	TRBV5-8	CASSLEVDRSTDTQYF	TGTGCCAGCAGTCTTGAGGTGGACAGAAGCACAGATACGCAGTATTTT
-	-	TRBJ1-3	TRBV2	CASSAGSGNTIYF	TGTGCCAGCAGTGCGGGGTCTGGAAACACCATATATTTT
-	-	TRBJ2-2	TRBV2	CASNLIREAGELFF	TGTGCCAGCAACCTAATAAGAGAAGCCGGGGAGCTGTTTTTT
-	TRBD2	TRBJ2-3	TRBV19	CASSVGLAGPSVQYF	TGTGCCAGTAGTGTCGGACTAGCGGGGCCGTCGGTGCAGTATTTT
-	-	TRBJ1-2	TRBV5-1	CASSQSWGTFTSYTF	TGCGCCAGCAGCCAATCTTGGGGGACGTTTACAAGCTACACCTTC
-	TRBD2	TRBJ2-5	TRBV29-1	CSVGAGAGGGETQYF	TGCAGCGTTGGGGCTGGAGCGGGAGGGGGAGAGACCCAGTACTTC
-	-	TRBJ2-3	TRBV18	CASSPYPGATSTDTQYF	TGTGCCAGCTCACCGTATCCAGGGGCAACTAGCACAGATACGCAGTATTTT
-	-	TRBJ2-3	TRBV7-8	CASSPGGRRTDTQYF	TGTGCCAGCAGCCCGGGTGGGCGCCGCACAGATACGCAGTATTTT
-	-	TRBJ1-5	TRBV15	CATSRGGTDNNQPQHF	TGTGCCACCAGCAGAGGGGGGACGGACAACAATCAGCCCCAGCATTTT
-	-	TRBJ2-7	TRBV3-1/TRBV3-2	CASSPAEGNYEQYF	TGTGCCAGCAGCCCGGCGGAGGGGAACTACGAGCAGTACTTC
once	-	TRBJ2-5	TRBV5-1	CASSLAAGEETQYF	TGCGCCAGCAGCTTGGCGGCAGGGGAAGAGACCCAGTACTTC
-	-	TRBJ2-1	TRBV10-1	CASSGQTGTQNNEQFF	TGCGCCAGCAGTGGACAAACAGGGACCCAAAACAATGAGCAGTTCTTC
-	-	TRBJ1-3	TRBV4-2	CASSQDIVRRRPWFGNTIYF	TGTGCCAGCAGCCAAGATATTGTGCGTAGGAGGCCCTGGTTTGGAAACACCATATATTTT
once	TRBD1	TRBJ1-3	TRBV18	CASSPQGQGNTIYF	TGTGCCAGCTCACCTCAGGGACAGGGAAACACCATATATTTT
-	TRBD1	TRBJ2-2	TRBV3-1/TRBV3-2	CASSNSGTGLFF	TGTGCCAGCAGCAACTCCGGGACAGGGCTGTTTTTT
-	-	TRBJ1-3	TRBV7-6	CASSPNSGSGNTIYF	TGTGCCAGCAGCCCCAACAGTGGCTCTGGAAACACCATATATTTT
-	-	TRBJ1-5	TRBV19	CASKRSGGAQPQHF	TGTGCCAGTAAACGTTCGGGGGGAGCTCAGCCCCAGCATTTT
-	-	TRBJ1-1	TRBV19	CASSWGGVKNTEAFF	TGTGCCAGTAGTTGGGGGGGCGTAAAAAACACTGAAGCTTTCTTT
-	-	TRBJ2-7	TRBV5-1	CASTPGDTYEQYF	TGCGCCAGCACGCCAGGGGACACCTACGAGCAGTACTTC
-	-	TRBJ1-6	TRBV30	CAWSISGSSYNSPLHF	TGTGCCTGGAGTATTTCGGGGAGCTCCTATAATTCACCCCTCCACTTT
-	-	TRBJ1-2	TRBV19	CASSFRDLQDYGYTF	TGTGCCAGTAGTTTCCGGGACCTACAGGACTATGGCTACACCTTC
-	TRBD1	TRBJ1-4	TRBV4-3	CASSPWLGGTNEKLFF	TGCGCCAGCAGCCCTTGGCTAGGGGGCACTAATGAAAAACTGTTTTTT
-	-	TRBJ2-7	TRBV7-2	CASSLVSGNLDYEQYF	TGTGCCAGCAGCTTAGTCTCAGGGAACCTCGATTACGAGCAGTACTTC
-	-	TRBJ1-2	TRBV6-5	CASSYSGVINYGYTF	TGTGCCAGCAGTTACTCAGGCGTTATTAACTATGGCTACACCTTC
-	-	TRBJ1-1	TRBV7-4	CASSPLTARGGAGMNTEAFF	TGTGCCAGCAGCCCCCTCACCGCGCGGGGGGGGGCAGGAATGAACACTGAAGCTTTCTTT
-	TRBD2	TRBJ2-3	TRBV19	CASSFRPTSGLYTDTQYF	TGTGCCAGTAGTTTTCGCCCGACTAGCGGGCTCTACACAGATACGCAGTATTTT
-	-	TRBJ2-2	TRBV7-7	CASSSGLNTGELFF	TGTGCTAGCAGCTCGGGTCTGAACACCGGGGAGCTGTTTTTT
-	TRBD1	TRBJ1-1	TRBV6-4	CASKPDRTNTEAFF	TGTGCCAGCAAACCGGACAGGACCAACACTGAAGCTTTCTTT
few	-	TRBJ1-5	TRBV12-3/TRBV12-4	CASSLAGQPQHF	TGTGCCAGCAGTTTAGCGGGGCAGCCCCAGCATTTT
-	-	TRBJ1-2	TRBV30	CAWSMGRHGYTF	TGTGCCTGGAGTATGGGGCGCCATGGCTACACCTTC
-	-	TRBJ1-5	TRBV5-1	CASSEGERGLSNQPQHF	TGCGCCAGCAGCGAAGGGGAGCGGGGCTTAAGCAATCAGCCCCAGCATTTT
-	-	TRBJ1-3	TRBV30	CAWSTRTDSGNTIYF	TGTGCCTGGAGTACCCGGACGGACTCTGGAAACACCATATATTTT
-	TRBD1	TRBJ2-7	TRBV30	CAWSYRDRVYEQYF	TGTGCCTGGAGTTACCGTGACAGGGTTTACGAGCAGTACTTC
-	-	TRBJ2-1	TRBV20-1	CSASPGQPEDNEQFF	TGCAGTGCTAGTCCCGGACAGCCCGAAGACAATGAGCAGTTCTTC
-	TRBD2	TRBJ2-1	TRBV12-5	CASGARPGLAAPSTMKGEQFF	TGTGCTAGTGGTGCGAGACCGGGACTAGCGGCCCCCTCCACAATGAAGGGCGAGCAGTTCTTC
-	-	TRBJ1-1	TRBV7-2	CASSLAGTNSLTAFF	TGTGCCAGCAGCTTAGCCGGGACAAATTCCTTAACGGCTTTCTTT